Shown below are 17 T cell receptor beta chains from a single sample sequenced in a study of CD4 T cells in relation to SARS-CoV-2 and coronaviruses (dated by TCRdb to the early 2020s). CD4+ T cells from unexposed donors were collected before the COVID-19 pandemic (2011-2018). After less than 13 days of culture, CD4+ T cells were isolated with the EasySep CD4+ T cell isolation kit. Antigens for these TCRs are unknown. To prepare the library, the immunoSEQ multiplex PCR assay was applied. This is the immuneACCESS table as TCRdb keeps it, with only in-frame sequences that have V and J called. A part of the clones is gone; compared with another copy, unresolved V genes explain less than half, and the rest is unexplained. Across this sample there are 20,000 to 25,000 clones, with around 68% seen only once. The ten largest clones add up to roughly 20% of the sample. The source material was CD4+ T cells from PBMCs, cultured in vitro. Every receptor here comes from a human donor in good health.

The chain recombines TRBV24-1 with TRBJ1-3, with D possibly matching TRBD1 (6 bases). CDR1 is KGHDR and CDR2 is SFDVKD in the germline V gene. Trimming left V 8 bases short and J 0 bases short, with 13 bases between. This CDR3 has 15 residues. The CDR3 here is CATMIRGLSGNTIYF. The CDR3 nucleotides read TGTGCCACCATGATCAGGGGTCTCTCTGGAAACACCATATATTTT.

The chain employs TRBV3-1 (or the pseudogene TRBV3-2) and TRBJ2-6; weak D call: TRBD1 (5 bases). Trimming took off 3 bases at V and 0 bases at J, with 15 bases between the two ends. This CDR3 region has 18 residues. Germline V lookup: CDR1 LGHDT, CDR2 YNNKEL (reference sequence). The CDR3 nucleotides read TGTGCCAGCAGCCAGTCCGACAGAGGAACCTCTGGGGCCAACGTCCTGACTTTC. It encodes CASSQSDRGTSGANVLTF.

V gene TRBV3-1 (or the pseudogene TRBV3-2) combines with J gene TRBJ2-1; 11 bases match TRBD2. The V gene's germline CDR1 is LGHDT and CDR2 YNNKEL (reference sequence). With V trimmed by 1 base and J by 3 bases, 5 bases remained unmatched. The CDR3 has 17 amino acids. The DNA for the CDR3 is TGTGCCAGCAGCCAAGCGATCGGGACTAGCGGCTACAATGAGCAGTTCTTC. Protein product: CASSQAIGTSGYNEQFF.

The chain carries TRBV4-1 and TRBJ1-1; D is ambiguous. V dropped 1 base and J dropped 0 bases, with 3 bases sitting between them. In germline, CDR1 is MGHRA, CDR2 YSYEKL. The CDR3 has 13 amino acids. The CDR3 DNA reads as TGCGCCAGCAGCCAAGGGATGAACACTGAAGCTTTCTTT. It is translated as CASSQGMNTEAFF.

This clone was observed a few times. In nucleotides, the CDR3 is TGTGCCAGCAGCTTAGGGGGGGGTTTAGGGTCACCCCTCCACTTT. Amino acids: CASSLGGGLGSPLHF. The chain combines TRBV7-2 with TRBJ1-6; maybe TRBD1 (5 bases). The CDR3 is made up of 15 amino acids. The V and J ends lost 1 base and 10 bases respectively, with 14 bases between them. CDR1 SGHTA and CDR2 FQGNSA come from the germline V gene. The variable domain in full, with the rest retrieved from reference TRBV7-2 and TRBJ1-6, is GAGVSQSPSNKVTEKGKDVELRCDPISGHTALYWYRQSLGQGLEFLIYFQGNSAPDKSGLPSDRFSAERTGGSVSTLTIQRTQQEDSAVYLCASSLGGGLGSPLHFGNGTRLTVT.

The chain carries TRBV30 and TRBJ2-2; 7 nucleotides align to TRBD1. V lost 4 bases to trimming and J lost 5 bases; unmatched junction nucleotides: 7. The germline gives CDR1 GTSNPN, CDR2 SVGIG (reference sequence). The CDR3 has 14 amino acids. In nucleotides, the CDR3 is TGTGCCTGGACCGGGACAGCGTGGACCGGGGAGCTGTTTTTT. It yields the protein CAWTGTAWTGELFF.

V and J are TRBV27 and TRBJ2-1, with 12 nucleotides matching TRBD2. CDR1 and CDR2 (germline): MNHEY, SMNVEV (reference sequence). Losses at the gene ends were 4 bases for V and 2 bases for J; bases not matched to a gene: 6. There are 17 residues in the CDR3. CDR3 in DNA: TGTGCCAGCAGTTCCCCTAGCGGGGGGGCTACCTACAATGAGCAGTTCTTC. It is translated as CASSSPSGGATYNEQFF.

The chain is built from TRBV18 and TRBJ1-2; 8 bases match TRBD1. The CDR3 is 15 amino acids. Losses at the gene ends were 4 bases for V and 2 bases for J; bases not matched to a gene: 6. The V gene's germline CDR1 is KGHSH and CDR2 LQKENI. The CDR3 sequence is CASSQDWTGNYGYTF. The CDR3 bases are TGTGCCAGCTCACAAGACTGGACAGGGAACTATGGCTACACCTTC.

This sequence joins TRBV10-3 and TRBJ1-2; a weak D match, TRBD1 (6 bases). In germline, CDR1 is ENHRY, CDR2 SYGVKD. Trimming removed 4 bases at V and 5 bases at J, with 11 bases between. The CDR3 is 13 amino acids. Here the CDR3 reads CAISGGTGYGYTF. The CDR3 DNA reads TGTGCCATCAGTGGAGGAACAGGGTATGGCTACACCTTC.

The V and J genes are TRBV24-1 and TRBJ2-3, with 13 bases lining up with TRBD2. This CDR3 is 18 amino acids long. The V gene end was trimmed by 5 bases and the J gene end by 0 bases; junction bases not matched to a gene: 7. Germline V gene data show CDR1 as KGHDR and CDR2 as SFDVKD. The CDR3 coding sequence is TGTGCCACCAGTGGACCGGGACTAGCGGGATCTAGCACAGATACGCAGTATTTT. This gives the protein CATSGPGLAGSSTDTQYF.

The chain combines TRBV18 with TRBJ2-5; 8 bases are shared with TRBD1. In germline, CDR1 is KGHSH, CDR2 LQKENI. The CDR3 sequence is 13 residues long. Trimming took 4 bases from V and 4 from J; bases not matched to a gene: 2. CDR3 protein: CASSRQGSETQYF. The CDR3 DNA reads TGTGCCAGCTCACGACAGGGGTCAGAGACCCAGTACTTC.

The CDR3 DNA follows: TGTGCCAGCAGCAAGGGACTAGCGGGATTGACAGATACGCAGTATTTT. Encoded protein: CASSKGLAGLTDTQYF. The J gene is TRBJ2-3, the V gene TRBV5-4, with 13 bases that match TRBD2. The J segment lost 3 bases and the V segment lost 4 bases, leaving 5 bases of the junction unmatched. The CDR3 extends over 16 amino acids. Per germline, CDR1 SGHNT and CDR2 YYREEE (reference sequence). The full variable domain, rest sourced from reference TRBV5-4 and TRBJ2-3, is ETGVTQSPTHLIKTRGQQVTLRCSSQSGHNTVSWYQQALGQGPQFIFQYYREEENGRGNFPPRFSGLQFPNYSSELNVNALELDDSALYLCASSKGLAGLTDTQYFGPGTRLTVL.

The chain recombines TRBV6-2 or TRBV6-3 with TRBJ1-1; D is unresolved. There are 16 residues in the CDR3. Germline assignment: CDR1 MNHEY and CDR2 SVGEGT. Trimming cost V 2 bases and J 0 bases, with 13 bases left between them. The CDR3 DNA is TGTGCCAGCAGTTACCCCTCAGGACTCATGAACACTGAAGCTTTCTTT. As protein: CASSYPSGLMNTEAFF.

This chain connects TRBV5-1 to TRBJ2-1; 8 bases fit TRBD1. This CDR3 is 15 amino acids long. V shed 2 bases and J 5 bases; nucleotides not matched to a gene: 6. The germline V gene encodes CDR1 SGHRS and CDR2 YFSETQ. CDR3 DNA sequence: TGCGCCAGCAGCTTCCGACAGGGGAGAAACAATGAGCAGTTCTTC. It specifies CASSFRQGRNNEQFF. The full variable domain, rest sourced from reference TRBV5-1 and TRBJ2-1, is KAGVTQTPRYLIKTRGQQVTLSCSPISGHRSVSWYQQTPGQGLQFLFEYFSETQRNKGNFPGRFSGRQFSNSRSEMNVSTLELGDSALYLCASSFRQGRNNEQFFGPGTRLTVL.

The chain has TRBV4-3 and TRBJ1-5; D possibly corresponds to TRBD1 (6 bases). Looked up from germline, CDR1 is LGHNA and CDR2 is YSLEER. Trimming stripped 1 base from V and 2 bases from J, with 9 bases between. The CDR3 contains 15 residues. This CDR3 is CASSQVPGGNQPQHF. The CDR3, as DNA: TGCGCCAGCAGCCAAGTTCCAGGGGGCAATCAGCCCCAGCATTTT.

This clone was seen just once. This sequence joins TRBV9 and TRBJ1-2; tentatively, D is TRBD1 (5 bases). V was clipped by 0 bases and J by 3 bases, with 12 bases between them. Germline V CDR1 and CDR2: SGDLS, YYNGEE. The CDR3 has 15 residues. The CDR3 sequence: CASSVDQGLYYGYTF. As DNA, the CDR3 is TGTGCCAGCAGCGTAGACCAGGGTCTATACTATGGCTACACCTTC.

V gene TRBV5-4 combines with J gene TRBJ2-2, with D perhaps TRBD2 (5 bases). The V gene's germline CDR1 is SGHNT and CDR2 YYREEE (reference sequence). Trimming removed 4 bases at V and 5 bases at J, with 15 bases between. The CDR3 consists of 15 residues. The CDR3 sequence: CASSLNPTGTGELFF. The CDR3 DNA reads TGTGCCAGCAGCCTGAACCCGACGGGAACCGGGGAGCTGTTTTTT.